The source of this T cell receptor beta chain is a study of T-cell reconstitution after alpha-beta-depleted transplantation in children. V shed 0 bases and J 5 bases; nucleotides not matched to a gene: 2. The CDR3 consists of 15 residues. CDR1 and CDR2 (germline): KGHDR, SFDVKD. Unique molecular identifiers featured in how the TCRbeta library was prepared. TCRdb ran MiXCR on the PCR reads and lists one entry per CDR3 protein. The table records about 540,000 distinct CDR3 sequences, about a sixth of them present only once. This clonotype was counted once. The sample was PBMCs from the stem cell graft donor, taken from the stem cell graft. This receptor was identified in a human donor who donated a stem cell graft to a child with acute lymphoblastic leukemia. The rearrangement joins TRBV24-1 to TRBJ2-1, with TRBD1 matching over 8 bases. This CDR3 reads CATSDLVQGDNEQFF. DNA of the CDR3: TGTGCCACCAGTGATTTGGTACAGGGGGACAATGAGCAGTTCTTC.